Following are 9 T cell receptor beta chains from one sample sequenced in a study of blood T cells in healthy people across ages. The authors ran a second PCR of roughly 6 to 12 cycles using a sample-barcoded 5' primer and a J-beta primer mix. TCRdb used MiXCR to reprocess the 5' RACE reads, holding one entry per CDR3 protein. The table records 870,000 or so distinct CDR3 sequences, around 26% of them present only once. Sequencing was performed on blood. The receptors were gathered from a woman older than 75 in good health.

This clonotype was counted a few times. In DNA form, the CDR3 reads TGTGCCAGCAGTCTACAGGGGAGAGTGGTCAACACTGAAGCTTTCTTT. Translation gives CASSLQGRVVNTEAFF. The chain has TRBV7-2 and TRBJ1-1, with TRBD1 matching over 7 bases. Trimming at V came to 6 bases and at J to 2 bases, leaving 12 bases not matched to a gene. Germline loops: CDR1 SGHTA, CDR2 FQGNSA. The CDR3 runs to 16 residues.

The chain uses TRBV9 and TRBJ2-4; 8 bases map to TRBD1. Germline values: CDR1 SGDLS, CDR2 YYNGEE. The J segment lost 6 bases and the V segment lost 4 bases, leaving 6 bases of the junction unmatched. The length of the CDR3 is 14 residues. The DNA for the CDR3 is TGTGCCAGCAGCTCCGGACAGGGTGCAAACATTCAGTACTTC. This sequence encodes CASSSGQGANIQYF.

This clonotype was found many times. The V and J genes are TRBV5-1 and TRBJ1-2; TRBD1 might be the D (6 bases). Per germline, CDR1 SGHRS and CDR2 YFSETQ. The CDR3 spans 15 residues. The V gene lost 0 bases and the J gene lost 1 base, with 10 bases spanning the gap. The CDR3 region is CASSLEAGVNYGYTF. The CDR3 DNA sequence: TGCGCCAGCAGCTTGGAAGCAGGGGTTAACTATGGCTACACCTTC.

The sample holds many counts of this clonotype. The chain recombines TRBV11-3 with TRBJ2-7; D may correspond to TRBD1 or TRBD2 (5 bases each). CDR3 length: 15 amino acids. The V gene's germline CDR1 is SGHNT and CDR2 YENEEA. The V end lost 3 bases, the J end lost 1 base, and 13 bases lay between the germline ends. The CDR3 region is CASSFPGPTSYEQYF. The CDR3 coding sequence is TGTGCCAGCAGCTTTCCGGGACCGACGTCCTACGAGCAGTACTTC.

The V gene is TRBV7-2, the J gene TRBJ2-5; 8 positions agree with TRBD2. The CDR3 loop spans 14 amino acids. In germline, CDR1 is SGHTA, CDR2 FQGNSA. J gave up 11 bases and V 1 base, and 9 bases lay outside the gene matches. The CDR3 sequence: CASSLVGRPGGQYF. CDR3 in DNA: TGTGCCAGCAGCTTAGTGGGACGCCCGGGGGGGCAGTACTTC.

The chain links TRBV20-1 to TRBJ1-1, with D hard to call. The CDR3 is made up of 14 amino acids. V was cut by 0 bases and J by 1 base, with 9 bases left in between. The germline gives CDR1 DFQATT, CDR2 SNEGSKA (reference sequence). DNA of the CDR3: TGCAGTGCTAGAGATAAGTCCACGAACACTGAAGCTTTCTTT. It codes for CSARDKSTNTEAFF.

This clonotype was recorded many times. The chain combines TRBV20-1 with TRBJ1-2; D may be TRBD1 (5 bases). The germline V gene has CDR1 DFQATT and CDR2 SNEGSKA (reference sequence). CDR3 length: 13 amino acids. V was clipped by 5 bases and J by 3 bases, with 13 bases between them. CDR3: CSAPQGTDYGYTF. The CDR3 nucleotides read TGCAGTGCTCCCCAGGGTACAGACTATGGCTACACCTTC.

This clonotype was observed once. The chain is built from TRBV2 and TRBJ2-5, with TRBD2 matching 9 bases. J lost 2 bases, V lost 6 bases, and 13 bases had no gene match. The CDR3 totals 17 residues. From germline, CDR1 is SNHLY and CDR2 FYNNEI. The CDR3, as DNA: TGTGCCAGCAGCGAACACGAGGGACTAGCAAGACAAGAGACCCAGTACTTC. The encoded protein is CASSEHEGLARQETQYF.

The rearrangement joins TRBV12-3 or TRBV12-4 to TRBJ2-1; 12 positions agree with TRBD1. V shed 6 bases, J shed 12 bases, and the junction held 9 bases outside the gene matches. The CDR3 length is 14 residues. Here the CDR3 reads CASRPGTGGAGQFF. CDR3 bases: TGTGCCAGCAGACCCGGGACAGGGGGCGCAGGGCAGTTCTTC.